This T cell receptor (beta chain) was sequenced during a study of shared clonotypes between healthy human individuals. Study context: Plates per donor: three CD4 naive, three CD4 memory, two CD8 naive, one CD8 memory. Study outcomes and limitations: Relative to clonotypes present in all four donors, those not shared had lower generation probabilities. Sharing across four donors was seen in around 5% of naive CD4 clonotypes.

It was CD45RO-negative cells, positively selected for CCR7, that made up naive CD8 cells, with terminally differentiated effector memory CD45RA+ cells excluded. The CDR3 is made up of 15 amino acids. CDR1 and CDR2 (germline): SQVTM, ANQGSEA. With 4 bases clipped from V and 1 base from J, the junction kept 5 bases outside the gene matches. As concerns this clone: As yet, its antigen is unknown.

Profiling relied on immunoSEQ multiplex PCR, and the TCRdb table lists in-frame clones only, not all of them. Among fewer than 700,000 clones listed, around 95% were seen once. Sequencing input: naive CD8+ T cells sorted from blood. The clonotype comes from a woman between 25 and 40 years old in good health. The rearrangement uses TRBV29-1 and TRBJ2-2; 8 nucleotides line up with TRBD2. The CDR3 reads CSVGAGDVNTGELFF. CDR3 bases: TGCAGCGTTGGAGCGGGAGATGTGAACACCGGGGAGCTGTTTTTT.